This T cell receptor (beta chain) was profiled in a study of chemoradiotherapy in HPV16-positive cancers. General study points: Candidate HPV-specific clones and E7-related TCR motifs grew in tumor during treatment.

CDR3 size: 17 residues. V trimming: 4 bases; J trimming: 1 base; junction bases outside the gene matches: 6. The germline CDR1 and CDR2 sequences are SGHTS and YDEGEE. This clone was seen once. The target antigen is unknown. Repertoires were sampled repeatedly during chemoradiotherapy. This table comes from immunoSEQ multiplex PCR, and its TCRdb copy is limited to in-frame clones, with some not included. The data hold 13,000 or so clones, with 85% to 90% observed a single time. The gene calls are TRBV5-8 and TRBJ2-2; TRBD2 matches 11 bases. The sample consisted of blood, taken from a patient who underwent chemoradiotherapy. This TCR came from a human donor with HPV-associated anogenital cancer. The CDR3 region is CASSLPGLAVNTGELFF. CDR3 DNA sequence: TGTGCCAGCAGCCTTCCGGGACTAGCGGTGAACACCGGGGAGCTGTTTTTT.